A selection of T cell receptor beta chains follows, all from one sample in a study of CD8+ T cells in alopecia areata. Sequenced by immunoSEQ multiplex PCR; TCRdb stores in-frame clones only, minus some. The table shows roughly 200,000 clones, with 53% occurring only once. The sequences come from CD8+ T cells sorted from blood, collected at week 24, from a patient treated with tofacitinib. The source is a human donor with alopecia areata. CDR3s include the opening cysteine and the closing phenylalanine or tryptophan.

TRBV5-6	CASSSDSNYGYTF
TRBV15	CATSRDRLAEGTQYF
TRBV27	CASSPSWTSSYNEQFF
TRBV30	CAWSVQRQRGRTSTDTQYF
TRBV13	CASSSLDRGGETQYF
TRBV29-1	CSVTDRGENYGYTF
TRBV11-2	CASSLKVDQPQHF
TRBV14	CASSQGRERLFF
TRBV5-1	CASSWRTSAAVDNEQFF
TRBV2	CASTPGVNTEAFF
TRBV27	CASSLDSGANVLTF
TRBV6-5	CASSGTDSYEQYF
TRBV29-1	CSVPAAGYGYTF
TRBV30	CAWRTDSPLHF
TRBV18	CASLPGQEPSGYTF
TRBV7-2	CASRPGTGNHEQFF
TRBV27	CASREMDREHF
TRBV2	CASSEFGGRGGEQYF
TRBV19	CASSTGTYGYTF
TRBV9	CASSQLGGGASDTQYF
TRBV15	CATSRERRAPTEAFF
TRBV15	CATSRRGGDNEQFF
TRBV2	CASSGTERGGLPQHF
TRBV30	CACPWDGDTQYF
TRBV5-1	CASSLEQGGNTEAFF